In this sample, the clone carrying this TCR beta chain turned up a few times. What it binds is not known. Libraries were prepared by immunoSEQ multiplex PCR; TCRdb keeps only in-frame clonotypes and omits some of them. The sample has tens of thousands of clones; approximately 31% are singletons. Trimming took 7 bases from V and 7 from J; bases not matched to a gene: 2. Germline lookup yields CDR1 DFQATT and CDR2 SNEGSKA (reference sequence). The CDR3 contains 11 residues. This specimen belongs to a study of tumour-infiltrating T cells in Burkitt lymphoma. About the research overall: All epidemiological Burkitt lymphoma subtypes were represented in the cohort. Repertoire clonality predicted overall and progression-free survival.

General study findings and limits: Many Burkitt lymphoma patients shared several public clonotypes.

The chain carries TRBV20-1 and TRBJ2-1, with 9 bases aligning to TRBD2. The sequenced sample was tumor tissue. The receptor's source is a human donor with Burkitt lymphoma. The CDR3 bases are TGCAGTGGACTAGCGGATAATGAGCAGTTCTTC. It yields the protein CSGLADNEQFF.